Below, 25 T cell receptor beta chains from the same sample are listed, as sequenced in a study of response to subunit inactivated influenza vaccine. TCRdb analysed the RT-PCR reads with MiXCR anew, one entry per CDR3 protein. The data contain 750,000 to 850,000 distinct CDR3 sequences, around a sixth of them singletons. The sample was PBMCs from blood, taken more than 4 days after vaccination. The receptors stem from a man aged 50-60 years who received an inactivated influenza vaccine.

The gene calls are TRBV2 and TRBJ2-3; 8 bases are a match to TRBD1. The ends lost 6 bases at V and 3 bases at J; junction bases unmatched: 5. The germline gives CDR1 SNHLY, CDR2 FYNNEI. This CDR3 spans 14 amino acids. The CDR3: CASRWTGRTDTQYF. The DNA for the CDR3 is TGTGCCAGCAGATGGACAGGGAGGACAGATACGCAGTATTTT.

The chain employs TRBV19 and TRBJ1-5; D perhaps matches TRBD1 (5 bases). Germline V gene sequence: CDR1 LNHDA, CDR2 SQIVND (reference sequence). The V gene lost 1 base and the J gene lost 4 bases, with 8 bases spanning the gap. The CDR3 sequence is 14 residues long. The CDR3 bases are TGTGCCAGTAGTATAGCTCAGGGAAATCAGCCCCAGCATTTT. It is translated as CASSIAQGNQPQHF.

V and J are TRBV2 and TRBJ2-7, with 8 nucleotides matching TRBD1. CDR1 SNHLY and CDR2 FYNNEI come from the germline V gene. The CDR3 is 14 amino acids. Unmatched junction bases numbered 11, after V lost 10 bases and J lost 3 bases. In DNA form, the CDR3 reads TGTGCCACCAGCGAAGGACAGGGACACTACGAGCAGTACTTC. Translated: CATSEGQGHYEQYF.

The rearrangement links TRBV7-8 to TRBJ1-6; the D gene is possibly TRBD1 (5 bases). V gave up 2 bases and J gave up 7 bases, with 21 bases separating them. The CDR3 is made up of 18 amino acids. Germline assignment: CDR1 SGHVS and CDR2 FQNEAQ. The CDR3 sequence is CASSLPTQTGNGNSPLHF. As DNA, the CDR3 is TGTGCCAGCAGCTTACCCACTCAAACAGGAAACGGGAATTCACCCCTCCACTTT.

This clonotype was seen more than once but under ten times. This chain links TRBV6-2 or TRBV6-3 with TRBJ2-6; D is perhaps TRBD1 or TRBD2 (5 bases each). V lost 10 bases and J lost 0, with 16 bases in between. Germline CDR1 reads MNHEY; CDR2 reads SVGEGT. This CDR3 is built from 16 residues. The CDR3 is CATRDWGPSGANVLTF. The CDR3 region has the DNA TGTGCCACCCGAGACTGGGGACCCTCTGGGGCCAACGTCCTGACTTTC.

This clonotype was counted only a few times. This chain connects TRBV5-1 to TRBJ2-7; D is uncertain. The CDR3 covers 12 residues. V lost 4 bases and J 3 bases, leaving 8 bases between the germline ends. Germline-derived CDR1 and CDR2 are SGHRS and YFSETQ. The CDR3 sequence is CASSQDVYEQYF. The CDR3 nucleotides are TGCGCCAGCAGCCAGGACGTCTACGAGCAGTACTTC.

CDR3 protein: CASSYGFRAGGANVLTF. CDR3 coding DNA: TGTGCCAGCAGTTACGGTTTTAGAGCGGGGGGAGCCAACGTCCTGACTTTC. The rearrangement links TRBV6-5 to TRBJ2-6; 9 bases are shared with TRBD2. The germline CDR1 and CDR2 sequences are MNHEY and SVGAGI. J was trimmed by 7 bases and V by 2 bases; bases with no gene match: 9. The CDR3 runs to 17 residues.

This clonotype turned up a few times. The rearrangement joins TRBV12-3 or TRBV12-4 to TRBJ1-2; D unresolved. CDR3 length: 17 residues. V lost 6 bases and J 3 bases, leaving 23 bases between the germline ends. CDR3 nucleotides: TGTGCCAGCAGCCCTTCCAGTGGGAGGCGGGATCACTATGGCTACACCTTC. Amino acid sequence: CASSPSSGRRDHYGYTF.

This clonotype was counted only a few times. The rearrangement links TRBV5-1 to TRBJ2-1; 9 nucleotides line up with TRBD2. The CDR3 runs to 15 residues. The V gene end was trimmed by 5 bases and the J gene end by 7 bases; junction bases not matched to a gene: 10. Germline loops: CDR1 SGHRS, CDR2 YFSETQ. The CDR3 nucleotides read TGCGCCAGCAGGGCGGCGGGAGGGACCTTTAATGAGCAGTTCTTC. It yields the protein CASRAAGGTFNEQFF.

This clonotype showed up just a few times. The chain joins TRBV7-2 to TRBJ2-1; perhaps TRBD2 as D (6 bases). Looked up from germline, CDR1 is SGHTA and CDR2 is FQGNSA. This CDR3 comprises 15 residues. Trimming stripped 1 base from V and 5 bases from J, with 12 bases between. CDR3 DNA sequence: TGTGCCAGCAGCTTAGTTGCGGGGCCCCACAATGAGCAGTTCTTC. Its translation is CASSLVAGPHNEQFF.

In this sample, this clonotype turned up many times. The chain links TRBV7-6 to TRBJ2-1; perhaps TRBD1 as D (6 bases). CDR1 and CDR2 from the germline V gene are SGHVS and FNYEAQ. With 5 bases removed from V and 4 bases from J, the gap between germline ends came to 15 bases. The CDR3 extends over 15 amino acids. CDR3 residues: CASSLGQLLYNEQFF. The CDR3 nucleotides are TGTGCCAGCAGCCTAGGACAGCTCCTGTACAATGAGCAGTTCTTC.

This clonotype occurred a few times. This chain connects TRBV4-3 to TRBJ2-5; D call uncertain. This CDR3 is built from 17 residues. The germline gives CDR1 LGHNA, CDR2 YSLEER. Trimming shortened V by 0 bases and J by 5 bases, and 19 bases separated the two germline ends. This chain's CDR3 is CASSQEGLGISGETQYF. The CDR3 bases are TGCGCCAGCAGCCAAGAGGGTTTGGGGATATCTGGGGAGACCCAGTACTTC.

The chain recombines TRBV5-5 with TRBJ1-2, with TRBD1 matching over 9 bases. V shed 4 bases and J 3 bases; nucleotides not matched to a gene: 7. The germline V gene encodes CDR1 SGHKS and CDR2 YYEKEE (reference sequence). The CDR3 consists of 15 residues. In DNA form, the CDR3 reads TGTGCCAGCAGCGAAGGACAGGGGCGGCACTATGGCTACACCTTC. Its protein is CASSEGQGRHYGYTF.

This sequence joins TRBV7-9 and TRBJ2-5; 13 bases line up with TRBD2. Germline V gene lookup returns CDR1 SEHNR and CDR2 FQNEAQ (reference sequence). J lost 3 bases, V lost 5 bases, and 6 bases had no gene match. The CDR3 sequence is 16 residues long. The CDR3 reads CASSVTSGGAKETQYF. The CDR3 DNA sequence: TGTGCCAGCAGCGTCACTAGCGGGGGGGCGAAAGAGACCCAGTACTTC.

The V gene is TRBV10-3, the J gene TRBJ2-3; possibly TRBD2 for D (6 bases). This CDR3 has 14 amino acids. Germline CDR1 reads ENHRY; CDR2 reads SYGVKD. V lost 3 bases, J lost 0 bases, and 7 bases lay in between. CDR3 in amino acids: CAISDAGSTDTQYF. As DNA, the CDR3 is TGTGCCATCAGTGACGCGGGGAGCACAGATACGCAGTATTTT.

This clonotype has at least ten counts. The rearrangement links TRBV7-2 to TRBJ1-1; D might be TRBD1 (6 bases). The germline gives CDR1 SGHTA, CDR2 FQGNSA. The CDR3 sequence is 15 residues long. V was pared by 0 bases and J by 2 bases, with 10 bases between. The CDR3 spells CASSLAGQINTEAFF. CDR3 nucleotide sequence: TGTGCCAGCAGCTTAGCCGGACAGATTAACACTGAAGCTTTCTTT.

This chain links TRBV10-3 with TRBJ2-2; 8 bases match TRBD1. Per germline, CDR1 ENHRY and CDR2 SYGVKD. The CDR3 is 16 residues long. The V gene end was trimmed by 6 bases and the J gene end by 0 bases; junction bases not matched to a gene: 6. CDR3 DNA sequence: TGTGCCATCAGAACCGGGACAGGAACGAACACCGGGGAGCTGTTTTTT. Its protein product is CAIRTGTGTNTGELFF.

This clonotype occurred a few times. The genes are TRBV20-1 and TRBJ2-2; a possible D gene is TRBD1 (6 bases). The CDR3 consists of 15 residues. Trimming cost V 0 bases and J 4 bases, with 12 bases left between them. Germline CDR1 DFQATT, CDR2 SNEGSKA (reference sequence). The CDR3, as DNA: TGCAGTGCTAGAGATATCGGCAGGGGCACCGGGGAGCTGTTTTTT. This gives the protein CSARDIGRGTGELFF.

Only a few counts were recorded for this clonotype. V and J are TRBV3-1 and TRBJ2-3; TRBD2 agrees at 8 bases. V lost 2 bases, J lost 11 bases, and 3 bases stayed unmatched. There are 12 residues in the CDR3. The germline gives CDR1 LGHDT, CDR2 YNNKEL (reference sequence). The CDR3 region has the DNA TGTGCCAGCAGCCAAAGTACTAGCGGGCAGTATTTT. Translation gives CASSQSTSGQYF.

CDR3 in amino acids: CSASCRVFTEAFF. In nucleotides, the CDR3 is TGCAGTGCTAGTTGCAGGGTCTTCACTGAAGCTTTCTTT. V gene TRBV20-1 combines with J gene TRBJ1-1; a possible D gene is TRBD1 (5 bases). Trimming took off 3 bases at V and 4 bases at J, with 12 bases between the two ends. CDR3 length: 13 residues. CDR1 and CDR2 from the germline V gene are DFQATT and SNEGSKA (reference sequence).

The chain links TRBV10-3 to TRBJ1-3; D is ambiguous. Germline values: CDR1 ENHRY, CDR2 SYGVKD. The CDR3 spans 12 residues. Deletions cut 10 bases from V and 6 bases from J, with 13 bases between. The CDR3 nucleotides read TGTGCCACCTCCCCCGGAGCAAACACCATATATTTT. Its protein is CATSPGANTIYF.

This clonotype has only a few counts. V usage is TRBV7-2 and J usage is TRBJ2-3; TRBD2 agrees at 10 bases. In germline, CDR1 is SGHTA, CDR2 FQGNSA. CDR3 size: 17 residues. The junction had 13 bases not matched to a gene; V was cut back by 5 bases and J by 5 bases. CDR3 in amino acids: CASSRAPSGSRQDTQYF. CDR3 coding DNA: TGTGCCAGCAGCCGCGCACCTAGCGGGAGTCGGCAAGATACGCAGTATTTT. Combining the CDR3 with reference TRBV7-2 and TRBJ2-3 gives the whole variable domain GAGVSQSPSNKVTEKGKDVELRCDPISGHTALYWYRQSLGQGLEFLIYFQGNSAPDKSGLPSDRFSAERTGGSVSTLTIQRTQQEDSAVYLCASSRAPSGSRQDTQYFGPGTRLTVL.

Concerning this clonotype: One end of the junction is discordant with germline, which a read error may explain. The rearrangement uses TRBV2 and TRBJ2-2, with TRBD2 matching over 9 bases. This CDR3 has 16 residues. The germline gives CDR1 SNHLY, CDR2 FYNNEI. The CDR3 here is CASGEVGGGDTGELFF. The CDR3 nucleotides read TGTGCCAGCGGTGAGGTCGGCGGGGGGGACACCGGGGAGCTGTTTTTT.

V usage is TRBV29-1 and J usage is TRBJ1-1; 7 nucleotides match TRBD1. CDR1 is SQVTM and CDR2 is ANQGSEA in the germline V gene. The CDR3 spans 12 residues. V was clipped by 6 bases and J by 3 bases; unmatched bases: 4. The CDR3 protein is CSVLTGYTEAFF. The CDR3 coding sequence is TGCAGCGTACTGACAGGGTACACTGAAGCTTTCTTT.

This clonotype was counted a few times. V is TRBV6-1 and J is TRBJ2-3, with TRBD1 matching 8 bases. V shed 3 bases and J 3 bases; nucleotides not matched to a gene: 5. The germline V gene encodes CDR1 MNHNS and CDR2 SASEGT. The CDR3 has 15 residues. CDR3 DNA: TGTGCCAGCAGTGAGCAGGGGGCTGGAACAGATACGCAGTATTTT. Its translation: CASSEQGAGTDTQYF.